A single sample is the source of the 25 T cell receptor beta chains below, sequenced in a study of regulatory T cells in long-lasting Graves disease. iRepertoire HTBI primers and Arm-PCR of CDR3 regions built TCR beta libraries. TCRdb analysed the multiplex PCR reads with MiXCR anew, one entry per CDR3 protein. The profile covers about 620,000 distinct CDR3 sequences, with roughly 15% appearing a single time and 18% taken by the ten largest. Indicated time point: newly diagnosed GD, antithyroid drugs for less than 3 months. Making the TCR library involved RNA that had been extracted from PBMCs. This sample also appeared in a second study, on T cells in Graves' hyperthyroidism and ophthalmopathy.

Sequencing was performed on peripheral blood mononuclear cells (PBMCs), taken at new diagnosis, from a patient treated with antithyroid drugs. Receptors were obtained from a woman in her twenties or thirties with Graves disease.

This clonotype was counted ten times or more. The chain carries TRBV2 and TRBJ1-1; 8 bases agree with TRBD1. The CDR3 contains 14 residues. V lost 7 bases and J lost 0; bases outside the gene matches: 4. The V gene's germline CDR1 is SNHLY and CDR2 FYNNEI. CDR3 residues: CASIRRGLNTEAFF. In DNA form, the CDR3 reads TGTGCCAGCATTCGCAGGGGGCTGAACACTGAAGCTTTCTTT.

In its sample, this clonotype was seen many times. The chain has TRBV28 and TRBJ2-7; TRBD1 matches at 9 bases. Per germline, CDR1 MDHEN and CDR2 SYDVKM. V was clipped by 6 bases and J by 1 base; unmatched bases: 4. The CDR3 covers 14 residues. The CDR3 protein is CASRPTGGSYEQYF. CDR3 sequence (DNA): TGTGCCAGCAGACCGACAGGGGGATCCTACGAGCAGTACTTC.

This clonotype was detected a few times. At one of its ends the junction is not consistent with the germline gene, which may arise from a read error. The V call is TRBV2, the J call TRBJ1-1; D unresolved. Looked up from germline, CDR1 is SNHLY and CDR2 is FYNNEI. The CDR3 has 12 amino acids. The CDR3 DNA is TGTGCCCGCAGTGTTGAGAACACTGAAGCTTTCTTT. It codes for CARSVENTEAFF.

This clonotype was recorded many times. V is TRBV7-2 and J is TRBJ2-3; 15 positions agree with TRBD2. Trimming took 4 bases from V and 3 from J; bases not matched to a gene: 2. This CDR3 contains 16 residues. Germline CDR1 SGHTA, CDR2 FQGNSA. The CDR3 spells CASSSGLAGGTDTQYF. The CDR3 nucleotides read TGTGCCAGCAGCTCCGGACTAGCGGGAGGGACAGATACGCAGTATTTT.

This clonotype has just a few counts. The gene calls are TRBV5-1 and TRBJ2-1; D may match TRBD1 or TRBD2 (5 bases each). The V gene's germline CDR1 is SGHRS and CDR2 YFSETQ. The V and J ends lost 0 bases and 8 bases respectively, with 15 bases between them. This CDR3 region has 15 residues. The CDR3 protein is CASSLEQKLGDEQFF. CDR3 in DNA: TGCGCCAGCAGCTTGGAGCAAAAACTAGGGGATGAGCAGTTCTTC.

The V call is TRBV20-1, the J call TRBJ1-4; D not certain. The V gene's germline CDR1 is DFQATT and CDR2 SNEGSKA (reference sequence). This CDR3 is 14 amino acids long. V was pared by 6 bases and J by 2 bases, with 13 bases between. The CDR3 here is CSALRAATNEKLFF. CDR3 nucleotide sequence: TGCAGTGCGCTGCGGGCAGCGACTAATGAAAAACTGTTTTTT.

This clonotype was seen repeatedly, ten times or more. V usage is TRBV7-2 and J usage is TRBJ2-1; weak D call: TRBD2 (6 bases). The germline gives CDR1 SGHTA, CDR2 FQGNSA. The CDR3 totals 15 residues. Trimming cost V 4 bases and J 3 bases, with 13 bases left between them. The CDR3 DNA sequence: TGTGCCAGCAGCTCCACTCGACTAGACTACAATGAGCAGTTCTTC. Translated, it gives CASSSTRLDYNEQFF.

This clonotype was counted many times. The chain employs TRBV7-2 and TRBJ1-1, with unresolved D. CDR3 length: 13 amino acids. Trimming stripped 5 bases from V and 0 bases from J, with 7 bases between. Germline CDR1 reads SGHTA; CDR2 reads FQGNSA. Here the CDR3 DNA reads TGTGCCAGCAGCCAAGAGATGAACACTGAAGCTTTCTTT. This translates into CASSQEMNTEAFF.

The V call is TRBV9, the J call TRBJ2-1; D ambiguous. Germline assignment: CDR1 SGDLS and CDR2 YYNGEE. The CDR3 loop spans 15 amino acids. The V end lost 0 bases, the J end lost 4 bases, and 11 bases lay between the germline ends. CDR3 bases: TGTGCCAGCAGCGTAGCTTCCCCACTATACAATGAGCAGTTCTTC. Protein product: CASSVASPLYNEQFF.

The gene calls are TRBV20-1 and TRBJ2-2; 14 nucleotides agree with TRBD2. V lost 5 bases, J lost 6 bases, and 8 bases stayed unmatched. This CDR3 is 16 amino acids long. The germline V gene encodes CDR1 DFQATT and CDR2 SNEGSKA (reference sequence). CDR3 amino acids: CSASPGLAGVAGELFF. The CDR3 DNA reads TGCAGTGCTTCTCCGGGACTAGCGGGAGTCGCCGGGGAGCTGTTTTTT.

This clonotype was observed a handful of times. The chain carries TRBV5-1 and TRBJ2-3; 16 bases map to TRBD2. Losses at the gene ends were 2 bases for V and 3 bases for J; bases not matched to a gene: 12. CDR3 length equals 20 residues. Germline CDR1 and CDR2: SGHRS and YFSETQ. The DNA for the CDR3 is TGCGCCAGCAGCTTCGATCCCGGGACTAGCGGGAGGGCCGGGACAGATACGCAGTATTTT. Translating gives CASSFDPGTSGRAGTDTQYF.

This clonotype was seen only a few times. The V gene is TRBV20-1, the J gene TRBJ1-1; D is uncertain. In germline, CDR1 is DFQATT, CDR2 SNEGSKA (reference sequence). Trimming took off 8 bases at V and 3 bases at J, with 19 bases between the two ends. The CDR3 length is 14 residues. CDR3 sequence: CSQTRSRVYTEAFF. CDR3 sequence (DNA): TGCAGTCAAACCCGATCTCGGGTGTACACTGAAGCTTTCTTT.

This clonotype was counted many times. The chain uses TRBV29-1 and TRBJ1-2, with D unclear. The CDR3 length is 11 residues. Germline loops: CDR1 SQVTM, CDR2 ANQGSEA. V lost 8 bases, J lost 8 bases, and 15 bases lay in between. CDR3 sequence reads: CSSEDTGGYTF. The CDR3, as DNA: TGCAGCTCCGAGGATACGGGCGGCTACACCTTC.

The chain combines TRBV3-1 with TRBJ2-7; 10 bases match TRBD1. Germline V gene lookup returns CDR1 LGHDT and CDR2 YNNKEL (reference sequence). J was trimmed by 5 bases and V by 0 bases; bases with no gene match: 7. The CDR3 is 16 residues long. CDR3 DNA: TGTGCCAGCAGCCAAGAATTGGGGACAGGGGCCCACGAGCAGTACTTC. Translating it yields CASSQELGTGAHEQYF.

This clonotype has a count of ten or more. CDR3 loop: CASSSTRDFTGILQETQYF. CDR3 sequence (DNA): TGTGCCAGCAGTTCCACCCGGGACTTCACCGGGATACTCCAAGAGACCCAGTACTTC. This chain uses TRBV28 with TRBJ2-5; D may be TRBD2 (6 bases). Trimming cost V 4 bases and J 1 base, with 25 bases left between them. The CDR3 totals 19 residues. Looked up from germline, CDR1 is MDHEN and CDR2 is SYDVKM.

This clonotype came up a few times. The chain carries TRBV3-1 and TRBJ2-7, with a possible D match to TRBD1 (6 bases). V lost 2 bases and J 4 bases, leaving 12 bases between the germline ends. CDR1 and CDR2 (germline): LGHDT, YNNKEL (reference sequence). The CDR3 sequence is 14 residues long. CDR3 amino acids: CASSQRLQGYEQYF. CDR3 DNA sequence: TGTGCCAGCAGCCAACGGCTACAGGGTTACGAGCAGTACTTC.

This clonotype occurred a few times. This CDR3 reads CASSLEGGSQYF. In nucleotides, the CDR3 is TGTGCCAGCAGTTTAGAGGGGGGTAGCCAGTACTTC. The gene calls are TRBV6-5 and TRBJ2-5; D possibly uses TRBD1 or TRBD2 (6 bases each). This CDR3 is 12 amino acids long. Germline CDR1 and CDR2: MNHEY and SVGAGI. V was shortened by 4 bases and J by 10 bases, with 13 bases between the two germline ends.

This clonotype showed up many times. This rearrangement joins TRBV20-1 to TRBJ1-1; D ambiguous. The V and J ends lost 3 bases and 4 bases respectively, with 15 bases between them. The CDR3 spans 14 residues. CDR1 DFQATT and CDR2 SNEGSKA come from the germline V gene (reference sequence). The CDR3 sequence is CSASLAGRGTEAFF. CDR3 nucleotide sequence: TGCAGTGCTAGTCTGGCGGGCCGGGGCACTGAAGCTTTCTTT.

The table lists this clonotype with many counts. The CDR3 loop is CASSWGQGILSGLAKNIQYF. In DNA form, the CDR3 reads TGTGCCAGCAGTTGGGGGCAGGGGATATTGTCGGGCCTAGCCAAAAACATTCAGTACTTC. The V gene is TRBV6-5, the J gene TRBJ2-4; a possible D gene is TRBD1 (6 bases). Germline V gives CDR1 MNHEY, CDR2 SVGAGI. The CDR3 spans 20 residues. Deletions cut 4 bases from V and 0 bases from J, with 25 bases between.

The chain is built from TRBV12-3 or TRBV12-4 and TRBJ1-2, with D possibly matching TRBD1 (5 bases). This CDR3 comprises 13 residues. Trimming took off 7 bases at V and 7 bases at J, with 16 bases between the two ends. The CDR3 bases are TGTGCCAGCACCCGCCAGGGAAAGAGTGGCTACACCTTC. As protein: CASTRQGKSGYTF.

The J gene is TRBJ2-1, the V gene TRBV24-1, with 11 bases that match TRBD2. V lost 4 bases to trimming and J lost 6 bases; unmatched junction nucleotides: 10. This CDR3 has 17 residues. Per germline, CDR1 KGHDR and CDR2 SFDVKD. CDR3 sequence reads: CATSDTSGSRAGNEQFF. The CDR3 region has the DNA TGTGCCACCAGTGACACTAGCGGGAGTAGGGCTGGCAATGAGCAGTTCTTC.

The chain couples TRBV28 to TRBJ1-2; 7 bases align to TRBD1. Germline V lookup: CDR1 MDHEN, CDR2 SYDVKM. J gave up 0 bases and V 5 bases, and 6 bases lay outside the gene matches. The CDR3 extends over 15 amino acids. The CDR3 protein is CASSLGTVTNYGYTF. Here the CDR3 DNA reads TGTGCCAGCAGTCTTGGGACAGTTACTAACTATGGCTACACCTTC.

Written as DNA, the CDR3 is TGTGCCAGTAGTATGGTGTACCCCTCCTACGAGCAGTACTTC. Encoded protein: CASSMVYPSYEQYF. The V call is TRBV19, the J call TRBJ2-7; no reliable D call. Germline CDR1 and CDR2: LNHDA and SQIVND (reference sequence). Trimming stripped 3 bases from V and 0 bases from J, with 9 bases between. The CDR3 contains 14 residues.

This clonotype was observed a few times. The CDR3 DNA follows: TGTGCCAGCAGCACCTCCGTGGGGAGCAATCAGCCCCAGCATTTT. This encodes CASSTSVGSNQPQHF. J is TRBJ1-5 and V is TRBV9; D uncertain. This CDR3 has 15 residues. V was shortened by 4 bases and J by 1 base, with 12 bases between the two germline ends. The germline V gene encodes CDR1 SGDLS and CDR2 YYNGEE.

The CDR3 sequence is CASSLLRDSLLAKNIQYF. CDR3 DNA: TGTGCCAGCAGCCTACTGAGGGACAGCCTATTGGCCAAAAACATTCAGTACTTC. The chain is built from TRBV12-3 or TRBV12-4 and TRBJ2-4; the match to TRBD1 covers 7 bases. The ends lost 6 bases at V and 1 base at J; junction bases unmatched: 15. The CDR3 spans 18 residues.